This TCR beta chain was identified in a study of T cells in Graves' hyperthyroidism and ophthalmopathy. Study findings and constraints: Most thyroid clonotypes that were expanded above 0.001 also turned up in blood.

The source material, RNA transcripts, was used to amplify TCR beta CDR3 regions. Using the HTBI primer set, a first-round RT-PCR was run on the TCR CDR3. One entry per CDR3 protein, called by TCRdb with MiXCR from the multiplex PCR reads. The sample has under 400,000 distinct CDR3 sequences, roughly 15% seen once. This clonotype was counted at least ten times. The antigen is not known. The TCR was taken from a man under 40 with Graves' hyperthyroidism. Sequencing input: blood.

The DNA of the CDR3 is TGTGCCAGCAGTTTAGTGGCGGCTGAGGTCTATGGCTACACCTTC. The encoded protein is CASSLVAAEVYGYTF. This rearrangement joins TRBV12-3 or TRBV12-4 to TRBJ1-2; D unclear. This CDR3 is built from 15 residues. V was clipped by 1 base and J by 4 bases, with 13 bases between them.